A selection of T cell receptor beta chains follows, all from one sample in a study of PD-1 blockade in classical Hodgkin lymphoma. The assay was immunoSEQ multiplex PCR, and TCRdb's table has in-frame clones only and misses some. The sample includes fewer than 50,000 clones, about 77% of them seen just once. Sequences were derived from peripheral blood mononuclear cells (PBMCs), sampled before the fourth cycle of nivolumab. The receptor source for this set is a human donor with classical Hodgkin lymphoma. Both conserved end residues are part of each CDR3. Fields, in order: D gene, clone size, J gene, V gene, CDR3 DNA, CDR3 protein. A D gene is named only where the DNA matches it firmly. Not every row has a clone size; where given, it reads once, few, many or a size class.

>.|.|TRBJ1-1|TRBV7-3
TGTGCCAGCAGCTCCGGACTGGAAGCTTTCTTT
CASSSGLEAFF
>.|.|TRBJ2-7|TRBV19
TGTGCCAGTAGTGCCGGGACATTGGGCTCCTACGAGCAGTACTTC
CASSAGTLGSYEQYF
>TRBD1|once|TRBJ1-2|TRBV2
TGTGCCAGCAGTGAACAGGGGGGGATCTATGGCTACACCTTC
CASSEQGGIYGYTF
>TRBD1|once|TRBJ1-4|TRBV4-2
TGTGCCAGCAGCCAAGATGGGGACAGTAATGAAAAACTGTTTTTT
CASSQDGDSNEKLFF
>.|.|TRBJ2-3|TRBV7-3
TGTGCCAGCAGCGACAGAGGGGTTTTGAGCACAGATACGCAGTATTTT
CASSDRGVLSTDTQYF
>.|once|TRBJ2-5|TRBV6-5
TGTGCCAGCAGTATGGGGGAGCTCCAAGAGACCCAGTACTTC
CASSMGELQETQYF
>.|.|TRBJ2-7|TRBV28
TGTGCCAGCAGTTTGGTATCAGCCTTTTACGAGCAGTACTTC
CASSLVSAFYEQYF
>.|.|TRBJ2-7|TRBV18
TGTGCCAGCTCACCAGGCGGAGTTGAGCAGTACTTC
CASSPGGVEQYF
>TRBD1|.|TRBJ1-1|TRBV7-6
TGTGCCAGCAGCTTAGGTGCAGGGGGCGGGGTGAACACTGAAGCTTTCTTT
CASSLGAGGGVNTEAFF
>.|.|TRBJ2-3|TRBV5-3
TGTGCCAGAAGCTTGGGCAGGGGCACCTCAGATACGCAGTATTTT
CARSLGRGTSDTQYF
>.|once|TRBJ2-1|TRBV12-5
TGTGCTAGTGGTTTCGGGACTCCCCGGGACAATGAGCAGTTCTTC
CASGFGTPRDNEQFF
>.|once|TRBJ1-2|TRBV7-9
TGTGCCAGCAGCTTAGGAGACAGCGGATTCTATGGCTACACCTTC
CASSLGDSGFYGYTF
>TRBD1|few|TRBJ1-6|TRBV6-1
TGTGCCAGCAGTGAAGCGCTTGGCAGGGGGCAAAACCTCCACTTT
CASSEALGRGQNLHF
>.|.|TRBJ2-3|TRBV7-2
TGTGCCAGCAGCCCCGGGACTTCTTCTGCAGATACGCAGTATTTT
CASSPGTSSADTQYF
>.|.|TRBJ1-5|TRBV10-3
TGTGCCATCTCGGGGGGCGAGAGCAATCAGCCCCAGCATTTT
CAISGGESNQPQHF
>.|.|TRBJ1-6|TRBV19
TGTGCCAGTAGTACCCCTAATCGGTTGACACCCCTCCACTTT
CASSTPNRLTPLHF
>TRBD1|.|TRBJ1-2|TRBV19
TGTGCCTGCCTTTCGGGACAGGGGGCCGGTGGCTACACCTTC
CACLSGQGAGGYTF
>TRBD1|.|TRBJ1-1|TRBV4-2
TGTGCCAGCAGCCAAGAGATGGTCGCGACAGGGAGGACTGAAGCTTTCTTT
CASSQEMVATGRTEAFF
>.|.|TRBJ1-1|TRBV7-2
TGTGCCAGCAGCTTAAGGTTAGGAACGAACACTGAAGCTTTCTTT
CASSLRLGTNTEAFF
>.|.|TRBJ2-1|TRBV7-2
TGTGCCAGCAGCGTCGTCGGGTCCTACTCCTACAATGAGCAGTTCTTC
CASSVVGSYSYNEQFF
>.|.|TRBJ1-2|TRBV2
TGTGCCAGCAGTGAGGGGCCGGACGGATATGGCTACACCTTC
CASSEGPDGYGYTF
>.|.|TRBJ1-3|TRBV6-5
TGTGCCAGCAGTTACTCGCGGGATGGAAACACCATATATTTT
CASSYSRDGNTIYF